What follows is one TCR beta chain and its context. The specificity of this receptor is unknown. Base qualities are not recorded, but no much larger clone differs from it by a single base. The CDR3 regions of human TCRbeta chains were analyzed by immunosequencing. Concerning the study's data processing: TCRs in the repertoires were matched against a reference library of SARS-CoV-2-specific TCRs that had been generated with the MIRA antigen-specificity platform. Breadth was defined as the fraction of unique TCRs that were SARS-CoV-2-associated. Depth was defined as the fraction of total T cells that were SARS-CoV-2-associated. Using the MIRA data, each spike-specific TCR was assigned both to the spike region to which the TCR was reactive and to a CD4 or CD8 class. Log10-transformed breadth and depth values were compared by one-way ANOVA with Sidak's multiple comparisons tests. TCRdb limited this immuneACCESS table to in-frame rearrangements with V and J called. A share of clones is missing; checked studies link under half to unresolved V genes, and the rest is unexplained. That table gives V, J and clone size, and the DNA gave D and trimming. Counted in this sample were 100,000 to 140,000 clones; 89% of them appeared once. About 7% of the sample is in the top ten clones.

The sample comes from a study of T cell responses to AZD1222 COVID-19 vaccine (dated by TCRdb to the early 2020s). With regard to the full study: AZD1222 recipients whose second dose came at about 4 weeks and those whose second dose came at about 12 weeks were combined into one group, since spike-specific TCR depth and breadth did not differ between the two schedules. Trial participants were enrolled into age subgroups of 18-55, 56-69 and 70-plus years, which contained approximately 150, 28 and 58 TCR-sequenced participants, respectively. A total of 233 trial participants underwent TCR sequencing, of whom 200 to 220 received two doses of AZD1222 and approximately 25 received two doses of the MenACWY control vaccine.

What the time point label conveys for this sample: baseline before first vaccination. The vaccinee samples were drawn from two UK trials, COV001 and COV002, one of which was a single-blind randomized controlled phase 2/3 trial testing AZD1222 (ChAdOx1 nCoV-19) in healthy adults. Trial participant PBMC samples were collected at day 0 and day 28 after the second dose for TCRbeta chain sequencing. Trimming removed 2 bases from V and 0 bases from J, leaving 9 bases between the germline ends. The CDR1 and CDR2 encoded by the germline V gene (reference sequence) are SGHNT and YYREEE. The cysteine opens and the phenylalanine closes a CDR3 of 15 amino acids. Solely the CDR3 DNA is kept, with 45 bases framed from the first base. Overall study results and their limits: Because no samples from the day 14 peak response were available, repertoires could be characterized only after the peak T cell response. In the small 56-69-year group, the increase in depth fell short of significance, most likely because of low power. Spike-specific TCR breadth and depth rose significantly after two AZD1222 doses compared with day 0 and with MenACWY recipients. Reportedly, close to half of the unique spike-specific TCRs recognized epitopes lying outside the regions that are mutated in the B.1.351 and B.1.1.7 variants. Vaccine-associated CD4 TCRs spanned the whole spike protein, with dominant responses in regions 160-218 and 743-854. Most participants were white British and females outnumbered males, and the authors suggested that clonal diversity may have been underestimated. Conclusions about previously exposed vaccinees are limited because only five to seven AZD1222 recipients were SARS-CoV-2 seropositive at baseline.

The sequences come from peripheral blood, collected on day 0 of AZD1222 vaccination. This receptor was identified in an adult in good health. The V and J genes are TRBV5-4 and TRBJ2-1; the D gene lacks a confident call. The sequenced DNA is TGTGCCAGCAGCTTTGACGGAAACTCCTACAATGAGCAGTTCTTC. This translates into CASSFDGNSYNEQFF.